The text below deals with one TCR beta chain. TCRdb's table, derived via immunoSEQ multiplex PCR, lists solely in-frame clones and lacks some. The sample shows 83,000 or so clones, roughly four fifths of them seen only once. This entry comes from a study of blood T cell repertoires in COVID-19. Study information: From T cells, B-cell-depleted T cells, or PBMCs came the material, which was cDNA or gDNA.

Germline CDR1 SGHRS, CDR2 YFSETQ. The V segment lost 0 bases and the J segment 6 bases; nucleotides outside the gene matches: 8. The CDR3 covers 15 residues. Sequences were obtained from peripheral blood. The chain carries TRBV5-1 and TRBJ2-5, with TRBD1 matching over 7 bases. This TCR came from a human donor in a cohort sampled during active COVID-19. This chain's CDR3 is CASSLAPQGEKTQYF. The CDR3 coding sequence is TGCGCCAGCAGCTTGGCACCTCAGGGGGAGAAGACCCAGTACTTC. The variable domain in full, with the rest retrieved from reference TRBV5-1 and TRBJ2-5, is KAGVTQTPRYLIKTRGQQVTLSCSPISGHRSVSWYQQTPGQGLQFLFEYFSETQRNKGNFPGRFSGRQFSNSRSEMNVSTLELGDSALYLCASSLAPQGEKTQYFGPGTRLLVL.